A single sample gave rise to the 22 T cell receptor beta chains below, sequenced in a study of shared clonotypes between healthy human individuals. Here immunoSEQ multiplex PCR was the method, and the copy in TCRdb shows in-frame clones only, minus some. The data contain around 990,000 clones, 60% to 85% of them singletons. Sequenced: memory CD4+ T cells from PBMCs. Subset described: CD45RA-negative fraction. The receptors derive from a man between 18 and 35 years old in good health. Some clones in this sample may be carry-over from other donors' samples.

This chain joins TRBV7-8 and TRBJ1-5; 7 positions agree with TRBD1. With V trimmed by 5 bases and J by 5 bases, 9 bases remained unmatched. The germline CDR1 and CDR2 sequences are SGHVS and FQNEAQ. The CDR3 extends over 15 amino acids. The CDR3: CASSADRLGHQPQHF. CDR3 DNA: TGTGCCAGCAGCGCGGACAGGTTGGGACATCAGCCCCAGCATTTT.

The CDR3 spells CASSEARDRAARGEQYF. CDR3 DNA sequence: TGTGCCAGCAGTGAAGCGCGGGACAGGGCCGCCCGGGGCGAGCAGTACTTC. V usage is TRBV6-1 and J usage is TRBJ2-7, with 9 bases aligning to TRBD1. The CDR3 is 17 residues long. Germline CDR1 is MNHNS and CDR2 is SASEGT. The V gene end was trimmed by 0 bases and the J gene end by 6 bases; junction bases not matched to a gene: 12.

This clone showed up just once. The chain employs TRBV5-1 and TRBJ2-1, with D tentatively TRBD1 or TRBD2 (6 bases each). The V end was cut by 4 bases, the J end by 10 bases, with 24 bases between. The CDR3 spans 16 residues. CDR1 and CDR2 from the germline V gene are SGHRS and YFSETQ. The CDR3 loop reads CASSQALGPGAYEQFF. The CDR3 nucleotides are TGCGCCAGCAGCCAAGCCCTAGGTCCGGGGGCATACGAGCAGTTCTTC.

The chain joins TRBV28 to TRBJ1-2; D call uncertain. V was cut by 5 bases and J by 1 base, with 8 bases left in between. CDR1 is MDHEN and CDR2 is SYDVKM in the germline V gene. This CDR3 has 13 residues. The CDR3 region is CASSDGINYGYTF. CDR3 in DNA: TGTGCCAGCAGTGATGGGATTAACTATGGCTACACCTTC.

This chain joins TRBV6-5 and TRBJ2-7; 14 bases agree with TRBD2. The CDR3 spans 14 residues. CDR1 is MNHEY and CDR2 is SVGAGI in the germline V gene. V lost 11 bases, J lost 2 bases, and 5 bases stayed unmatched. The CDR3 sequence is CAARTSGRTYEQYF. The CDR3 DNA is TGTGCCGCGAGGACTAGCGGGAGGACCTACGAGCAGTACTTC.

A few counts support this clone. The chain employs TRBV4-3 and TRBJ1-4; 7 bases match TRBD1. The J segment lost 2 bases and the V segment lost 4 bases, leaving 7 bases of the junction unmatched. The CDR3 length is 16 residues. Per the germline V gene, CDR1 is LGHNA and CDR2 is YSLEER. This CDR3 reads CASSPRQGATNEKLFF. CDR3 nucleotide sequence: TGCGCCAGCAGCCCTCGACAGGGCGCCACTAATGAAAAACTGTTTTTT.

CDR3 in amino acids: CASRPRAQETQYF. CDR3 DNA sequence: TGTGCCAGCAGACCCCGGGCCCAAGAGACCCAGTACTTC. V gene TRBV2 combines with J gene TRBJ2-5; D uncertain. Trimming pared 6 bases from V and 1 base from J, leaving 9 bases between. This CDR3 has 13 residues. From germline, CDR1 is SNHLY and CDR2 FYNNEI.

The chain joins TRBV30 to TRBJ1-1; 7 nucleotides line up with TRBD1. Germline V gene sequence: CDR1 GTSNPN, CDR2 SVGIG (reference sequence). Trimming cost V 0 bases and J 1 base; bases outside gene matches: 2. The CDR3 contains 14 residues. CDR3 sequence: CAWSVKGANTEAFF. CDR3 sequence (DNA): TGTGCCTGGAGTGTAAAGGGGGCGAACACTGAAGCTTTCTTT.

This clone was counted between two and nine times. The chain carries TRBV6-4 and TRBJ2-1, with D unclear. With 0 bases removed from V and 4 bases from J, the gap between germline ends came to 10 bases. This CDR3 is built from 15 residues. Germline lookup yields CDR1 MRHNA and CDR2 SNTAGT. This chain's CDR3 is CASSDSSRGYNEQFF. The DNA of the CDR3 is TGTGCCAGCAGTGACTCGAGTCGCGGATACAATGAGCAGTTCTTC.

This rearrangement joins TRBV6-5 to TRBJ2-2, with TRBD2 identical over 11 bases. V lost 6 bases, J lost 7 bases, and 7 bases stayed unmatched. Germline loops: CDR1 MNHEY, CDR2 SVGAGI. The CDR3 consists of 15 residues. In DNA form, the CDR3 reads TGTGCCAGCAGGCATAGCGGGAGGGCTGTCGGGGAGCTGTTTTTT. Translating it yields CASRHSGRAVGELFF.

This clone was recorded at least ten times. The rearrangement joins TRBV5-1 to TRBJ1-1; unclear D gene. Per germline, CDR1 SGHRS and CDR2 YFSETQ. The germline V and J ends were trimmed by 2 bases and 0 bases, with 11 bases remaining between them. The CDR3 is 15 residues long. The CDR3 DNA reads as TGCGCCAGCAGCTTCTCGGTCCAGATGAACACTGAAGCTTTCTTT. It specifies CASSFSVQMNTEAFF.

V gene TRBV30 combines with J gene TRBJ1-2, with TRBD1 matching over 9 bases. Germline loops: CDR1 GTSNPN, CDR2 SVGIG (reference sequence). V was pared by 4 bases and J by 4 bases, with 7 bases of the junction left unmatched. This CDR3 contains 14 residues. The CDR3 protein is CAWTYGQGSYGYTF. The CDR3 bases are TGTGCCTGGACTTATGGACAGGGGAGCTATGGCTACACCTTC.

The V and J genes are TRBV5-1 and TRBJ2-1; 12 positions match TRBD2. This CDR3 comprises 15 residues. Germline V lookup: CDR1 SGHRS, CDR2 YFSETQ. V was pared by 5 bases and J by 2 bases, with 2 bases of the junction left unmatched. Here the CDR3 DNA reads TGCGCCAGCAGGGGACTAGCGGGCCCCTACAATGAGCAGTTCTTC. Translated, it gives CASRGLAGPYNEQFF.

V usage is TRBV30 and J usage is TRBJ2-3; TRBD1 is a possible D gene (5 bases). Germline CDR1 and CDR2: GTSNPN and SVGIG (reference sequence). Trimming removed 1 base at V and 9 bases at J, with 5 bases between. The CDR3 runs to 10 residues. CDR3 in DNA: TGTGCCTGGAGTGAGGGGACGCAGTATTTT. As protein: CAWSEGTQYF.

There are many counts of this clone. This rearrangement joins TRBV5-4 to TRBJ2-7; D gene ambiguous. Germline values: CDR1 SGHNT, CDR2 YYREEE (reference sequence). The CDR3 extends over 13 amino acids. The V end lost 1 base, the J end lost 5 bases, and 10 bases lay between the germline ends. DNA of the CDR3: TGTGCCAGCAGCTTGTTCGGAGAGAACGAGCAGTACTTC. As protein: CASSLFGENEQYF. Full variable domain (remainder filled in from reference TRBV5-4 and TRBJ2-7): ETGVTQSPTHLIKTRGQQVTLRCSSQSGHNTVSWYQQALGQGPQFIFQYYREEENGRGNFPPRFSGLQFPNYSSELNVNALELDDSALYLCASSLFGENEQYFGPGTRLTVT.

V gene TRBV28 combines with J gene TRBJ2-7; a weak D match, TRBD2 (6 bases). Germline V CDR1 and CDR2: MDHEN, SYDVKM. V lost 7 bases to trimming and J lost 5 bases, with 18 bases between them. The CDR3 runs to 14 residues. Written as DNA, the CDR3 is TGTGCCAGCACGGAGGCGGGGAGATCCGACGAGCAGTACTTC. As protein: CASTEAGRSDEQYF.

This chain uses TRBV5-1 with TRBJ1-1; TRBD1 might be the D (5 bases). The CDR3 runs to 16 residues. CDR1 and CDR2 (germline): SGHRS, YFSETQ. V dropped 0 bases and J dropped 5 bases, with 17 bases sitting between them. The CDR3 loop is CASSLAGAGRRTEAFF. CDR3 coding DNA: TGCGCCAGCAGCTTGGCCGGGGCAGGGAGGAGGACTGAAGCTTTCTTT.

This clone was seen many times. V is TRBV2 and J is TRBJ2-3; possibly TRBD2 for D (6 bases). Germline V gives CDR1 SNHLY, CDR2 FYNNEI. The CDR3 runs 14 residues. V lost 7 bases and J lost 0, with 11 bases in between. In nucleotides, the CDR3 is TGTGCCAGCACTCCGGGACTTAGCACAGATACGCAGTATTTT. Protein product: CASTPGLSTDTQYF.

The chain recombines TRBV5-4 with TRBJ2-1; tentatively, D is TRBD2 (5 bases). The germline CDR1 and CDR2 sequences are SGHNT and YYREEE (reference sequence). This CDR3 region has 15 residues. V was cut by 4 bases and J by 5 bases, with 16 bases left in between. CDR3 sequence: CASSKDGGRHNEQFF. CDR3 bases: TGTGCCAGCAGCAAAGATGGAGGACGCCACAATGAGCAGTTCTTC.

The chain links TRBV28 to TRBJ2-7, with D perhaps matching TRBD1 (6 bases). The CDR3 length is 13 residues. Per germline, CDR1 MDHEN and CDR2 SYDVKM. The V end lost 5 bases, the J end lost 4 bases, and 12 bases lay between the germline ends. CDR3 sequence reads: CASSTPGAYEQYF. CDR3 DNA: TGTGCCAGCAGTACCCCAGGGGCTTACGAGCAGTACTTC.

The chain joins TRBV6-5 to TRBJ2-7; no clear D. The CDR3 has 11 residues. Germline V gives CDR1 MNHEY, CDR2 SVGAGI. Deletions cut 7 bases from V and 0 bases from J, with 4 bases between. The CDR3 region is CASTDSYEQYF. CDR3 DNA sequence: TGTGCCAGCACCGACTCCTACGAGCAGTACTTC.

This rearrangement joins TRBV19 to TRBJ1-1, with D possibly matching TRBD1 (5 bases). CDR1 LNHDA and CDR2 SQIVND come from the germline V gene (reference sequence). The V end lost 4 bases, the J end lost 12 bases, and 12 bases lay between the germline ends. This CDR3 is built from 11 residues. The CDR3 sequence: CASSTWTKTFF. The CDR3 DNA reads as TGTGCCAGTAGTACGTGGACAAAGACTTTCTTT.